This T cell receptor (beta chain) originates from a study of blood T cell repertoires in COVID-19. Overall study context: Samples came from the United States, Italy and Spain, spanning acute and convalescent COVID-19. PBMCs, B-cell-depleted T cells, or T cells provided the cDNA or gDNA that made up the material.

Original handling: The assay estimated nucleated cells by amplifying reference gene primers. Assay used: immunoSEQ multiplex PCR; TCRdb lists only in-frame clones, some missing. D and trimming come from the DNA, and the V and J calls and clone size come from that table. This table holds about 200,000 clones, almost 90% found once. This CDR3 is built from 13 residues. CDR1 SGHTA and CDR2 FQGNSA come from the germline V gene. The ends lost 5 bases at V and 6 bases at J; junction bases unmatched: 4. The chain employs TRBV7-2 and TRBJ1-5, with 7 bases matching TRBD1. Sequenced material: peripheral blood. This receptor was identified in a young man with active or convalescent COVID-19. As DNA, the CDR3 is TGTGCCAGCAGCCGGGACAGCGGTCAGCCCCAGCATTTT. Its translation is CASSRDSGQPQHF.